A single sample gave rise to the 21 T cell receptor beta chains below, sequenced in a study of blood T cell repertoires in COVID-19. TCRdb keeps only in-frame clones here, not all; method: immunoSEQ multiplex PCR. The repertoire holds about 110,000 clones, with about 90% as singletons. The sequenced material came from peripheral blood. All receptors derive from a man aged 40-50 years with active or convalescent COVID-19.

CDR3 coding DNA: TGTGCCAGCAGCCGGACAGGGGGAGATACCGGGGAGCTGTTTTTT. Translation gives CASSRTGGDTGELFF. The chain uses TRBV5-4 and TRBJ2-2; 10 nucleotides match TRBD1. The CDR3 consists of 15 residues. Germline CDR1 reads SGHNT; CDR2 reads YYREEE (reference sequence). The V and J ends lost 4 bases and 5 bases, in that order; junction bases with no gene match: 5.

This chain joins TRBV4-3 and TRBJ1-5; 9 nucleotides match TRBD1. The V gene end was trimmed by 0 bases and the J gene end by 8 bases; junction bases not matched to a gene: 11. Per germline, CDR1 LGHNA and CDR2 YSLEER. The CDR3 totals 17 residues. In DNA, the CDR3 is TGCGCCAGCAGCCAAGACCTCCCGGGACAGGGTATTAAGCCCCAGCATTTT. Its translation is CASSQDLPGQGIKPQHF.

The chain recombines TRBV28 with TRBJ2-7; a possible D gene is TRBD2 (6 bases). The CDR3 loop spans 14 amino acids. Germline CDR1 MDHEN, CDR2 SYDVKM. Trimming took 6 bases from V and 4 from J, leaving 16 bases between them. The CDR3 region is CASRGRGSGYEQYF. CDR3 nucleotide sequence: TGTGCCAGCAGGGGCCGGGGTAGCGGATACGAGCAGTACTTC.

This chain connects TRBV3-1 (or the pseudogene TRBV3-2) to TRBJ2-2; 8 bases align to TRBD2. The CDR3 contains 16 residues. After removal of 0 bases from V and 5 bases from J, the junction contained 5 bases not matched to a gene. Germline values: CDR1 LGHDT, CDR2 YNNKEL (reference sequence). The DNA for the CDR3 is TGTGCCAGCAGCCAAGAATCGGCGGGAGGTACCGGGGAGCTGTTTTTT. This translates into CASSQESAGGTGELFF.

This clone was seen a single time. The CDR3 DNA sequence: TGTGCCAGCAGCGCAGTCTCTGGAAACACCATATATTTT. Its translation: CASSAVSGNTIYF. J is TRBJ1-3 and V is TRBV21-1; the D call in the table, TRBD1, was not verified against the DNA. TRBV21-1 is given as a pseudogene. The CDR3 loop spans 13 amino acids.

The table lists this clone with a count of one. This chain uses TRBV28 with TRBJ2-7, with 8 bases aligning to TRBD1. Germline trimming cut 6 bases from V and 6 bases from J; bases unmatched to any gene: 7. The CDR3 covers 13 residues. Germline CDR1 is MDHEN and CDR2 is SYDVKM. CDR3 nucleotide sequence: TGTGCCAGCAGAACTTCAGGGGGCGGCGAGCAGTACTTC. It specifies CASRTSGGGEQYF.

The chain uses TRBV7-9 and TRBJ2-3; 10 bases agree with TRBD1. V lost 5 bases and J lost 4; bases outside the gene matches: 6. CDR3 size: 15 residues. Germline-derived CDR1 and CDR2 are SEHNR and FQNEAQ (reference sequence). CDR3 nucleotide sequence: TGTGCCAGCAGCGACCGGGACAGGGGAGCAGATACGCAGTATTTT. Amino acid sequence: CASSDRDRGADTQYF. Looking up the rest from reference TRBV7-9 and TRBJ2-3 gives the full variable domain: DTGVSQNPRHKITKRGQNVTFRCDPISEHNRLYWYRQTLGQGPEFLTYFQNEAQLEKSRLLSDRFSAERPKGSFSTLEIQRTEQGDSAMYLCASSDRDRGADTQYFGPGTRLTVL.

The J gene is TRBJ2-1, the V gene TRBV19, with 9 bases that match TRBD2. CDR1 and CDR2 from the germline V gene are LNHDA and SQIVND (reference sequence). V shed 2 bases, J shed 3 bases, and the junction held 8 bases outside the gene matches. CDR3 length: 17 residues. The CDR3 here is CASSINGGTSSYNEQFF. CDR3 nucleotides: TGTGCCAGTAGTATAAATGGGGGGACTAGCAGCTACAATGAGCAGTTCTTC.

This clone is a singleton in its sample. The chain couples TRBV13 to TRBJ1-3; 11 bases match TRBD1. The trim removed 5 bases at V and 4 bases at J, leaving 19 bases unmatched. Germline V gene sequence: CDR1 PRHDT, CDR2 FYEKMQ (reference sequence). This CDR3 comprises 20 residues. In DNA, the CDR3 is TGTGCCAGCAGCGGAACTAGGACAGGGGGCCTTGATGGCTCAGGAAACACCATATATTTT. Its translation is CASSGTRTGGLDGSGNTIYF.

This clone appeared once. This sequence joins TRBV11-3 and TRBJ2-2; 8 positions match TRBD1. The germline V gene encodes CDR1 SGHNT and CDR2 YENEEA. The CDR3 has 14 residues. Trimming at V came to 5 bases and at J to 5 bases, leaving 4 bases not matched to a gene. CDR3 sequence (DNA): TGTGCCAGCAGCCCACGGACAGGGACCGGGGAGCTGTTTTTT. Its protein is CASSPRTGTGELFF.

The V call is TRBV27, the J call TRBJ2-3, with D possibly TRBD2 on 6 matching bases. The CDR3 is 13 amino acids. Trimming removed 4 bases from V and 4 bases from J, with 9 bases in between. Germline CDR1 is MNHEY and CDR2 is SMNVEV (reference sequence). CDR3 coding DNA: TGTGCCAGCAGTTCCTGGGGGGCAGATACGCAGTATTTT. This sequence encodes CASSSWGADTQYF.

The V and J genes are TRBV28 and TRBJ1-3; 8 bases are a match to TRBD1. This CDR3 comprises 13 residues. V shed 7 bases and J 7 bases; nucleotides not matched to a gene: 6. CDR1 and CDR2 from the germline V gene are MDHEN and SYDVKM. The CDR3 region is CASITDRVNTIYF. The CDR3 DNA reads TGTGCCAGCATCACGGACAGGGTGAACACCATATATTTT.

V is TRBV18 and J is TRBJ2-2; 8 nucleotides align to TRBD1. This CDR3 region has 17 residues. J gave up 2 bases and V 3 bases, and 8 bases lay outside the gene matches. Germline V gene sequence: CDR1 KGHSH, CDR2 LQKENI. CDR3 sequence reads: CASSPNQGARNTGELFF. The CDR3 nucleotides read TGTGCCAGCTCACCTAACCAGGGGGCGCGTAACACCGGGGAGCTGTTTTTT.

V usage is TRBV2 and J usage is TRBJ2-3, with 16 bases aligning to TRBD2. Trimming removed 9 bases from V and 1 base from J; junction bases left unmatched: 13. The CDR3 loop spans 19 amino acids. Germline CDR1 and CDR2: SNHLY and FYNNEI. For the CDR3, the DNA is TGTGCCAGAAAAGCTCCGGGACTAGCGGGAGGGCCCGGCACAGATACGCAGTATTTT. Its protein product is CARKAPGLAGGPGTDTQYF.

Concerning this clone: Germline is not matched at one junction end, which may reflect a read error. The chain employs TRBV5-1 and TRBJ2-1, with unresolved D. CDR3 size: 14 residues. From germline, CDR1 is SGHRS and CDR2 YFSETQ. CDR3 nucleotides: TGCGCCAGCAGGTTGGCTGGTCAGTCGAATGAGCAGTTCTTC. Protein: CASRLAGQSNEQFF.

V gene TRBV11-2 combines with J gene TRBJ2-7; 9 bases are a match to TRBD2. V trimming: 3 bases; J trimming: 5 bases; junction bases outside the gene matches: 8. The germline CDR1 and CDR2 sequences are SGHAT and FQNNGV. The CDR3 has 15 residues. The CDR3 DNA sequence: TGTGCCAGCAGCTTGAGTCTAGCGGGATACGACGAGCAGTACTTC. Its protein product is CASSLSLAGYDEQYF.

This clone showed up just once. This chain connects TRBV7-2 to TRBJ2-3, with unresolved D. The CDR3 sequence is 12 residues long. Trimming stripped 5 bases from V and 2 bases from J, with 5 bases between. The germline CDR1 and CDR2 sequences are SGHTA and FQGNSA. CDR3 in amino acids: CASSPSTDTQYF. CDR3 DNA: TGTGCCAGCAGCCCTTCCACAGATACGCAGTATTTT. Drawing the rest from reference TRBV7-2 and TRBJ2-3, the complete variable domain is GAGVSQSPSNKVTEKGKDVELRCDPISGHTALYWYRQSLGQGLEFLIYFQGNSAPDKSGLPSDRFSAERTGGSVSTLTIQRTQQEDSAVYLCASSPSTDTQYFGPGTRLTVL.

V is TRBV7-2 and J is TRBJ2-7; possibly TRBD1 for D (6 bases). The CDR3 length is 15 residues. Germline values: CDR1 SGHTA, CDR2 FQGNSA. Trimming removed 0 bases at V and 7 bases at J, with 16 bases between. The DNA of the CDR3 is TGTGCCAGCAGCTTAGCGCACGACAGGCGTGTGGAGCAGTACTTC. Protein: CASSLAHDRRVEQYF.

This chain connects TRBV7-2 to TRBJ2-1, with no clear D. V lost 2 bases and J 9 bases, leaving 5 bases between the germline ends. The CDR3 is 11 amino acids. The germline V gene has CDR1 SGHTA and CDR2 FQGNSA. CDR3 DNA sequence: TGTGCCAGCAGCTTATCGGGTGAGCAGTTCTTC. Translation gives CASSLSGEQFF.

The chain employs TRBV29-1 and TRBJ2-7; D is unresolved. V lost 6 bases and J lost 3, with 21 bases in between. CDR3 length equals 15 residues. Germline CDR1 and CDR2: SQVTM and ANQGSEA. CDR3: CSVGEIGSINYEQYF. The DNA of the CDR3 is TGCAGCGTGGGTGAGATCGGGTCCATCAACTACGAGCAGTACTTC.

This clone was found once. This chain joins TRBV2 and TRBJ1-5, with 8 bases fitting TRBD1. CDR1 SNHLY and CDR2 FYNNEI come from the germline V gene. CDR3 length equals 14 residues. V lost 6 bases to trimming and J lost 4 bases; unmatched junction nucleotides: 5. CDR3 loop: CASSQGARNQPQHF. The CDR3 region has the DNA TGTGCCAGCAGCCAGGGGGCGCGGAATCAGCCCCAGCATTTT.